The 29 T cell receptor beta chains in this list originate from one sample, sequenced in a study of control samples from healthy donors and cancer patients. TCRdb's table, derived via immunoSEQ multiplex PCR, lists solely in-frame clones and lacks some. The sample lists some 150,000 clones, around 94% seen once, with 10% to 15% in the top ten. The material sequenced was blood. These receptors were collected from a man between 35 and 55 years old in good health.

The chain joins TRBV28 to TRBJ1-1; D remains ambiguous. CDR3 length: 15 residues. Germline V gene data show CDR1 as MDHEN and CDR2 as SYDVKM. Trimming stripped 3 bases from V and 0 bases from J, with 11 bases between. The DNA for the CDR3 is TGTGCCAGCAGTTTGTGGCAGACACTGAACACTGAAGCTTTCTTT. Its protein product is CASSLWQTLNTEAFF.

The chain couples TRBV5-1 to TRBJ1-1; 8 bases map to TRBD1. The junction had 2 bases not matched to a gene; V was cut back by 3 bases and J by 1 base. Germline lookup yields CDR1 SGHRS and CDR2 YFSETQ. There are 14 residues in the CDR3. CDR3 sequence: CASSWTGQNTEAFF. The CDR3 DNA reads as TGCGCCAGCAGCTGGACAGGGCAGAACACTGAAGCTTTCTTT.

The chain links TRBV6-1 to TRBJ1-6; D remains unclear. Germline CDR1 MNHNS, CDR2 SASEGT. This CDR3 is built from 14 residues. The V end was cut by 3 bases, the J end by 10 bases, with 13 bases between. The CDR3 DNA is TGTGCCAGCAGTGAGGACTTTCAGGTCTCACCCCTCCACTTT. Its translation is CASSEDFQVSPLHF.

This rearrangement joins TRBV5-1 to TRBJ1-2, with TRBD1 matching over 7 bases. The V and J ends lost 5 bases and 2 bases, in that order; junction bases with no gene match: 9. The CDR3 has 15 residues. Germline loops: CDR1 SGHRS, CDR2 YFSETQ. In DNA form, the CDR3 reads TGCGCCAGCAGGCTGGGACAGAAAAGAAACTATGGCTACACCTTC. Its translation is CASRLGQKRNYGYTF.

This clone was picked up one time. CDR3 in amino acids: CASSLQGNGGYTF. CDR3 nucleotides: TGTGCCAGCTCCTTACAGGGCAACGGAGGCTACACCTTC. V is TRBV18 and J is TRBJ1-2; D possibly corresponds to TRBD1 (6 bases). This CDR3 comprises 13 residues. V lost 6 bases to trimming and J lost 8 bases, with 16 bases between them. From germline, CDR1 is KGHSH and CDR2 LQKENI. The variable domain in full, completed from reference TRBV18 and TRBJ1-2, reads NAGVMQNPRHLVRRRGQEARLRCSPMKGHSHVYWYRQLPEEGLKFMVYLQKENIIDESGMPKERFSAEFPKEGPSILRIQQVVRGDSAAYFCASSLQGNGGYTFGSGTRLTVV.

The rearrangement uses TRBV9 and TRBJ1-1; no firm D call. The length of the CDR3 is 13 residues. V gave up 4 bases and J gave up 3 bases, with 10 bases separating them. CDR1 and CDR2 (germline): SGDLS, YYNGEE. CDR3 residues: CASSPRGDTEAFF. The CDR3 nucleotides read TGTGCCAGCAGCCCTCGAGGAGACACTGAAGCTTTCTTT.

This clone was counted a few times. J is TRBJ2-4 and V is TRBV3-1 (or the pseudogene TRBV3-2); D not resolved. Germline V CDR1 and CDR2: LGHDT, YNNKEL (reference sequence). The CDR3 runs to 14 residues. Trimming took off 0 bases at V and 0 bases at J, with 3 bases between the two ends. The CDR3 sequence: CASSQELAKNIQYF. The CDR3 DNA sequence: TGTGCCAGCAGCCAAGAGTTAGCCAAAAACATTCAGTACTTC.

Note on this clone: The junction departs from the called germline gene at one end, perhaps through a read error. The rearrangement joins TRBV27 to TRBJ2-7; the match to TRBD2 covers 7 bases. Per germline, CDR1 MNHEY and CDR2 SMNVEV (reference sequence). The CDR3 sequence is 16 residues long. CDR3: CASSLIGGRASNEQYF. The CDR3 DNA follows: TGTGCCAGCAGTTTAATTGGTGGGAGGGCCTCCAACGAGCAGTACTTC.

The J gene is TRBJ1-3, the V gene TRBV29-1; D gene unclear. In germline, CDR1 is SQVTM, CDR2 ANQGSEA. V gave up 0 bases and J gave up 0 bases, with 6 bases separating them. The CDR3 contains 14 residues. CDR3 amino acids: CSVEDGSSGNTIYF. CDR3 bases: TGCAGCGTTGAAGACGGCAGCTCTGGAAACACCATATATTTT. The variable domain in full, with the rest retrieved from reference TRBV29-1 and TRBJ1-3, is SAVISQKPSRDICQRGTSLTIQCQVDSQVTMMFWYRQQPGQSLTLIATANQGSEATYESGFVIDKFPISRPNLTFSTLTVSNMSPEDSSIYLCSVEDGSSGNTIYFGEGSWLTVV.

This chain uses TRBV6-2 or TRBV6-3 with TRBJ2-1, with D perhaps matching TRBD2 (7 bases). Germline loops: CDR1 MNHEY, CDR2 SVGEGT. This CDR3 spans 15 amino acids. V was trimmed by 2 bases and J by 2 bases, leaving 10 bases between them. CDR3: CASSYGGGAYNEQFF. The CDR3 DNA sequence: TGTGCCAGCAGTTACGGCGGGGGCGCCTACAATGAGCAGTTCTTC.

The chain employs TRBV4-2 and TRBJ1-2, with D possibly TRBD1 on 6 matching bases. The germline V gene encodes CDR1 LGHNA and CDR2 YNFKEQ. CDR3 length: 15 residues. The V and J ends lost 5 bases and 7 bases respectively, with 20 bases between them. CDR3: CASSNWTVLRGGYTF. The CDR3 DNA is TGTGCCAGCAGCAACTGGACAGTACTTAGGGGTGGCTACACCTTC.

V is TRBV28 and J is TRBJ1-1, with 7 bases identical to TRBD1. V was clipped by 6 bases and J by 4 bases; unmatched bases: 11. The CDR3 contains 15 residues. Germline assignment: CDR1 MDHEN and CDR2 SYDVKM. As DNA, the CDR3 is TGTGCCAGCAGGGGGGCAGCAGGGGGGATCACTGAAGCTTTCTTT. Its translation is CASRGAAGGITEAFF.

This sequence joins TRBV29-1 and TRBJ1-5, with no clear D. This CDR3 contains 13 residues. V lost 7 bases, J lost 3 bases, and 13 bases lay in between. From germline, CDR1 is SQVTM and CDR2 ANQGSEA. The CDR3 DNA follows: TGCAGCGCCCAATCAGGCCCCAATCAGCCCCAGCATTTT. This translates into CSAQSGPNQPQHF. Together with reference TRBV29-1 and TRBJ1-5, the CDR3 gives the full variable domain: SAVISQKPSRDICQRGTSLTIQCQVDSQVTMMFWYRQQPGQSLTLIATANQGSEATYESGFVIDKFPISRPNLTFSTLTVSNMSPEDSSIYLCSAQSGPNQPQHFGDGTRLSIL.

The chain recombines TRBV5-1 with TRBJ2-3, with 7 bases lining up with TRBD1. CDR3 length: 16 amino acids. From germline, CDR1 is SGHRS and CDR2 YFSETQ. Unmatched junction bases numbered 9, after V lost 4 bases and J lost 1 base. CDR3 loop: CASSGTAAEGTDTQYF. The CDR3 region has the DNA TGCGCCAGCAGCGGGACAGCGGCCGAGGGCACAGATACGCAGTATTTT.

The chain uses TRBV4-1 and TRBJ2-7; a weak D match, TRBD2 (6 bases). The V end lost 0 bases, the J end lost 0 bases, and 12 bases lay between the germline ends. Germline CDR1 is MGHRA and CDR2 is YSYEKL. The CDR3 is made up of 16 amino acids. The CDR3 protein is CASSQEGGRGSYEQYF. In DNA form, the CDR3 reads TGCGCCAGCAGCCAAGAGGGGGGAAGGGGCTCCTACGAGCAGTACTTC.

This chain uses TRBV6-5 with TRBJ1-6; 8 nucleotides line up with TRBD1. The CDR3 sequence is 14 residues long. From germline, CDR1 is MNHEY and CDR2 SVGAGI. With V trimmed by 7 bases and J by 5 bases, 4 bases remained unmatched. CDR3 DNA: TGTGCCAGCACCCAGGGGGCGAATAATTCACCCCTCCACTTT. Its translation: CASTQGANNSPLHF.

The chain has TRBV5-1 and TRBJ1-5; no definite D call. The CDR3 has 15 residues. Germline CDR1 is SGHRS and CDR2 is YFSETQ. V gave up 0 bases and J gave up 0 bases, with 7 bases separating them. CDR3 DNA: TGCGCCAGCAGCTTGGACGGCCTTAGCAATCAGCCCCAGCATTTT. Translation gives CASSLDGLSNQPQHF.

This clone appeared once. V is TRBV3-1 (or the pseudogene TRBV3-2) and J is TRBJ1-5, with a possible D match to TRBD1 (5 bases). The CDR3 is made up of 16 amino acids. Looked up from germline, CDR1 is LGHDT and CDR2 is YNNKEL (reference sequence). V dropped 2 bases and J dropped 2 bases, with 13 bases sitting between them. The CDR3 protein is CASSQSGPGGNQPQHF. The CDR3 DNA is TGTGCCAGCAGCCAATCAGGGCCTGGGGGCAATCAGCCCCAGCATTTT.

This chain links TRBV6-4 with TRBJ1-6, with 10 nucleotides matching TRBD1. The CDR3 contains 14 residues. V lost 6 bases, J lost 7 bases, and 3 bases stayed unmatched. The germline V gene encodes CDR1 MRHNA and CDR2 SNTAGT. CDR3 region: CASSWGQGNSPLHF. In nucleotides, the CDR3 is TGTGCCAGCAGCTGGGGACAGGGGAATTCACCCCTCCACTTT.

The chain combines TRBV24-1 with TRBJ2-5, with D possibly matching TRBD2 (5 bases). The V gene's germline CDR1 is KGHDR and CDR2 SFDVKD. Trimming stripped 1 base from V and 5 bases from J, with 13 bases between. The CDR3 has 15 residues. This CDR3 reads CATSDLGESGETQYF. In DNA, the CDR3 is TGTGCCACCAGTGATTTAGGCGAGTCGGGGGAGACCCAGTACTTC.

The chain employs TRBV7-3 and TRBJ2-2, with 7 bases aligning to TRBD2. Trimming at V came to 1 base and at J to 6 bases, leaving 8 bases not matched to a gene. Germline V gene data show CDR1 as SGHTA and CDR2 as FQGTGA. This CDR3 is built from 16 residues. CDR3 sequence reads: CASSLNSWTSAGELFF. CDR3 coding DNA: TGTGCCAGCAGCTTAAATTCTTGGACTAGTGCCGGGGAGCTGTTTTTT.

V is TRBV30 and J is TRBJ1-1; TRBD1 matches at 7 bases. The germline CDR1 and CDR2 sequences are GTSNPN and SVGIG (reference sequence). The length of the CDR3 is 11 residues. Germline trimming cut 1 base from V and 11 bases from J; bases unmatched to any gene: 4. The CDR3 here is CAWSGDREAFF. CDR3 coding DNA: TGTGCCTGGAGTGGCGACAGGGAGGCTTTCTTT.

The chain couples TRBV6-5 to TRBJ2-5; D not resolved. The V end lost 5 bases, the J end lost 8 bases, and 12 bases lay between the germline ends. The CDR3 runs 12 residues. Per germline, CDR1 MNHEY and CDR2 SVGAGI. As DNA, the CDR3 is TGTGCCAGCAGTCCGCCCGGTGGAACCCAGTACTTC. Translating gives CASSPPGGTQYF.

The CDR3 sequence is CASSHFMDGYTF. The CDR3 nucleotides are TGTGCCAGCAGCCACTTCATGGATGGCTACACCTTC. The rearrangement uses TRBV5-6 and TRBJ1-2; D not resolved. The germline V gene encodes CDR1 SGHDT and CDR2 YYEEEE. The CDR3 contains 12 residues. V was clipped by 4 bases and J by 6 bases, with 10 bases between them.

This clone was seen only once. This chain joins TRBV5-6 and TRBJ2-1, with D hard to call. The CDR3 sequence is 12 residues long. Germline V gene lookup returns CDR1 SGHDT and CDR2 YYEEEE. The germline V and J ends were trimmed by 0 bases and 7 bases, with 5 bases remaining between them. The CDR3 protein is CASSLGPNEQFF. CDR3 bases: TGTGCCAGCAGCTTGGGGCCAAATGAGCAGTTCTTC.

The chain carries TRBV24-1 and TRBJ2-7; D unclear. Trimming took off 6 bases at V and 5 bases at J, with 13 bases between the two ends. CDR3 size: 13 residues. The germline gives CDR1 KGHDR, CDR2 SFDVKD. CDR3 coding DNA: TGTGCCACCAGTTCAAGGCGGAAAAACGAGCAGTACTTC. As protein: CATSSRRKNEQYF.

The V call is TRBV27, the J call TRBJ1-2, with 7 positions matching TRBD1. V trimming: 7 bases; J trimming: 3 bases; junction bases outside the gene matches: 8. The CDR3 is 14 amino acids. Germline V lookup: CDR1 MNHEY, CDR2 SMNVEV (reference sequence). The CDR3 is CASNIRGRDYGYTF. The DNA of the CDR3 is TGTGCCAGCAATATAAGGGGGCGCGACTATGGCTACACCTTC.

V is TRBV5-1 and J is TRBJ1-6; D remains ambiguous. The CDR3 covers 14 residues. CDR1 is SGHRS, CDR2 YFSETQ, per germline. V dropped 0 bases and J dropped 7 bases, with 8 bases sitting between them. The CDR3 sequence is CASSLVSVNSPLHF. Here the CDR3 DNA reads TGCGCCAGCAGCTTGGTTTCAGTAAATTCACCCCTCCACTTT.

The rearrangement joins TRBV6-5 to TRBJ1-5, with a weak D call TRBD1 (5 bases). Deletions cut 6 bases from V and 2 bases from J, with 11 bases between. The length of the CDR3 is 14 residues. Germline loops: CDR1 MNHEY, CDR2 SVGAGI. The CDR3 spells CASRSGLRNQPQHF. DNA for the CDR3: TGTGCCAGCAGGTCGGGGCTGCGCAATCAGCCCCAGCATTTT.